Following are 20 T cell receptor beta chains from one sample sequenced in a study of PD-1 blockade in classical Hodgkin lymphoma. Noted time point: cycle 4 day 1 (C4D1), after less than 7 weeks of nivolumab. Every single patient, without exception, relapsed after autologous stem cell transplantation, and brentuximab vedotin exposure varied. Data came from immunoSEQ multiplex PCR; TCRdb stores just in-frame clones and leaves some out. Here the sample spans 90,000 to 140,000 clones, around nine tenths being singletons. Sequences were derived from peripheral blood mononuclear cells (PBMCs), sampled before the fourth cycle of nivolumab. Receptor source: a human donor with classical Hodgkin lymphoma.

The rearrangement links TRBV2 to TRBJ2-7; weak D call: TRBD2 (5 bases). The germline V gene encodes CDR1 SNHLY and CDR2 FYNNEI. This CDR3 has 17 amino acids. The V and J ends lost 3 bases and 3 bases respectively, with 21 bases between them. For the CDR3, the DNA is TGTGCCAGCAGTGATCTATACCCTCGGGGAAAAGGCTACGAGCAGTACTTC. Translated, it gives CASSDLYPRGKGYEQYF.

The chain links TRBV28 to TRBJ1-2; perhaps TRBD1 as D (6 bases). V lost 8 bases to trimming and J lost 3 bases, with 13 bases between them. The germline gives CDR1 MDHEN, CDR2 SYDVKM. CDR3 length equals 13 residues. CDR3 protein: CASGRGGDYGYTF. Here the CDR3 DNA reads TGTGCCAGCGGGAGGGGGGGCGACTATGGCTACACCTTC.

This chain joins TRBV19 and TRBJ2-7; 11 bases are shared with TRBD2. The CDR3 extends over 15 amino acids. Germline V gene lookup returns CDR1 LNHDA and CDR2 SQIVND (reference sequence). V lost 5 bases, J lost 3 bases, and 6 bases stayed unmatched. CDR3 DNA sequence: TGTGCCAGTAGTGAGGGGCTAGCGGGAGGCTACGAGCAGTACTTC. It codes for CASSEGLAGGYEQYF.

With respect to this clone: The identical CDR3 is also encoded by other nucleotide sequences in the sample. V and J are TRBV18 and TRBJ1-2; TRBD1 is a possible D gene (5 bases). With 3 bases removed from V and 1 base from J, the gap between germline ends came to 6 bases. The CDR3 sequence is 13 residues long. Germline lookup yields CDR1 KGHSH and CDR2 LQKENI. The CDR3 loop is CASSPDSNYGYTF. The CDR3 nucleotides read TGTGCCAGCTCACCTGACAGTAACTATGGCTACACCTTC.

The chain combines TRBV6-1 with TRBJ2-7, with 12 bases lining up with TRBD2. This CDR3 comprises 15 residues. Germline CDR1 is MNHNS and CDR2 is SASEGT. The junction had 9 bases not matched to a gene; V was cut back by 7 bases and J by 5 bases. In DNA form, the CDR3 reads TGTGCCAGCAAGTTCCTAGCGGGAGGGCCCCACGAGCAGTACTTC. It translates to CASKFLAGGPHEQYF.

This clone was found a few times. This chain connects TRBV11-2 to TRBJ2-7; 7 bases line up with TRBD2. The CDR3 spans 14 residues. In germline, CDR1 is SGHAT, CDR2 FQNNGV. Germline trimming cut 5 bases from V and 2 bases from J; bases unmatched to any gene: 6. The CDR3 bases are TGTGCCAGCAGCCAGTTGCGGGAGCCCTACGAGCAGTACTTC. As protein: CASSQLREPYEQYF.

The gene calls are TRBV6-5 and TRBJ1-1, with 7 positions matching TRBD1. Germline V lookup: CDR1 MNHEY, CDR2 SVGAGI. This CDR3 is 13 amino acids long. The V gene end was trimmed by 2 bases and the J gene end by 3 bases; junction bases not matched to a gene: 0. The CDR3 DNA is TGTGCCAGCAGTTACGACAGGGACACTGAAGCTTTCTTT. Amino acids: CASSYDRDTEAFF.

The chain links TRBV6-1 to TRBJ2-1; D gene uncertain. Trimming stripped 2 bases from V and 15 bases from J, with 8 bases between. The CDR3 spans 10 residues. CDR1 and CDR2 (germline): MNHNS, SASEGT. The CDR3 protein is CASSEWKWFF. The CDR3 DNA reads as TGTGCCAGCAGTGAATGGAAATGGTTCTTC.

The V gene is TRBV5-1, the J gene TRBJ2-2; 11 positions match TRBD1. This CDR3 has 15 residues. The junction had 4 bases not matched to a gene; V was cut back by 3 bases and J by 6 bases. Per germline, CDR1 SGHRS and CDR2 YFSETQ. The CDR3 DNA is TGCGCCAGCAGCTGGACAGGGGGCGCGGCCGGGGAGCTGTTTTTT. Its protein product is CASSWTGGAAGELFF.

The chain is built from TRBV19 and TRBJ2-3; TRBD2 matches at 9 bases. This CDR3 comprises 16 residues. J lost 1 base, V lost 4 bases, and 6 bases had no gene match. Germline loops: CDR1 LNHDA, CDR2 SQIVND (reference sequence). The CDR3 coding sequence is TGTGCCAGTAGTACTAGCGGGGTTACGGGCACAGATACGCAGTATTTT. Protein: CASSTSGVTGTDTQYF.

The V gene is TRBV5-4, the J gene TRBJ1-5; TRBD1 matches 8 bases. V lost 4 bases, J lost 1 base, and 1 base stayed unmatched. The CDR3 length is 14 residues. Germline V gives CDR1 SGHNT, CDR2 YYREEE (reference sequence). CDR3 bases: TGTGCCAGCAGCCGACAGGGGAGCAATCAGCCCCAGCATTTT. Translating gives CASSRQGSNQPQHF.

The chain carries TRBV29-1 and TRBJ2-7; D ambiguous. CDR1 SQVTM and CDR2 ANQGSEA come from the germline V gene. The CDR3 covers 12 residues. Trimming shortened V by 0 bases and J by 2 bases, and 5 bases separated the two germline ends. The CDR3 loop is CSVEDSTYEQYF. In nucleotides, the CDR3 is TGCAGCGTTGAAGACAGCACCTACGAGCAGTACTTC.

The genes are TRBV5-1 and TRBJ2-5; TRBD1 or TRBD2 may be the D gene (5 bases each). Germline V gives CDR1 SGHRS, CDR2 YFSETQ. CDR3 length: 15 residues. V was trimmed by 3 bases and J by 3 bases, leaving 15 bases between them. The CDR3 here is CASSWETEIKETQYF. In nucleotides, the CDR3 is TGCGCCAGCAGCTGGGAGACAGAGATTAAAGAGACCCAGTACTTC.

This clone has just a few counts. The chain combines TRBV5-4 with TRBJ1-2; tentative D call: TRBD1 (5 bases). CDR1 SGHNT and CDR2 YYREEE come from the germline V gene (reference sequence). V was pared by 4 bases and J by 4 bases, with 11 bases between. The CDR3 is 13 residues long. CDR3 protein: CASSTSGPYGYTF. CDR3 bases: TGTGCCAGCAGCACGTCAGGGCCCTATGGCTACACCTTC.

The chain combines TRBV6-1 with TRBJ2-2, with 8 bases fitting TRBD2. Germline CDR1 is MNHNS and CDR2 is SASEGT. CDR3 length: 15 residues. With 7 bases clipped from V and 5 bases from J, the junction kept 9 bases outside the gene matches. The CDR3 loop is CASTDQRGQTGELFF. In DNA, the CDR3 is TGTGCCAGCACCGACCAGCGGGGGCAGACCGGGGAGCTGTTTTTT.

The V gene is TRBV28, the J gene TRBJ1-5; D not resolved. CDR3 length equals 20 residues. Trimming left V 2 bases short and J 4 bases short, with 27 bases between. Germline-derived CDR1 and CDR2 are MDHEN and SYDVKM. DNA for the CDR3: TGTGCCAGCAGTTTACGAGCCTTCCTCGGGCGGGATGAAGAAAATCAGCCCCAGCATTTT. Amino acid sequence: CASSLRAFLGRDEENQPQHF.

This chain uses TRBV7-2 with TRBJ2-1; 7 bases align to TRBD2. The CDR3 covers 17 residues. V shed 4 bases and J 2 bases; nucleotides not matched to a gene: 11. Germline V lookup: CDR1 SGHTA, CDR2 FQGNSA. CDR3 region: CASSSRSSSGTYNEQFF. In DNA, the CDR3 is TGTGCCAGCAGCTCCCGATCTTCTAGCGGAACCTACAATGAGCAGTTCTTC. Full variable domain (rest looked up from reference TRBV7-2 and TRBJ2-1): GAGVSQSPSNKVTEKGKDVELRCDPISGHTALYWYRQSLGQGLEFLIYFQGNSAPDKSGLPSDRFSAERTGGSVSTLTIQRTQQEDSAVYLCASSSRSSSGTYNEQFFGPGTRLTVL.

This sequence joins TRBV7-9 and TRBJ1-2; D call uncertain. Per the germline V gene, CDR1 is SEHNR and CDR2 is FQNEAQ (reference sequence). The CDR3 loop spans 13 amino acids. Trimming removed 1 base from V and 3 bases from J, with 6 bases in between. The CDR3 is CASSLEGYYGYTF. CDR3 nucleotides: TGTGCCAGCAGCTTAGAGGGCTACTATGGCTACACCTTC.

The chain uses TRBV19 and TRBJ2-3, with D perhaps TRBD1 (5 bases). Trimming took off 6 bases at V and 2 bases at J, with 15 bases between the two ends. From germline, CDR1 is LNHDA and CDR2 SQIVND (reference sequence). The CDR3 has 15 residues. The CDR3 reads CASSDDRDSTDTQYF. DNA for the CDR3: TGTGCCAGTAGCGATGACAGAGACTCCACAGATACGCAGTATTTT.

The J gene is TRBJ2-4, the V gene TRBV7-2; no firm D call. The V gene's germline CDR1 is SGHTA and CDR2 FQGNSA. The CDR3 runs to 16 residues. Trimming pared 7 bases from V and 4 bases from J, leaving 20 bases between. In DNA, the CDR3 is TGTGCCAGCACCTACGGCATGGGGATACCTAAAAACATTCAGTACTTC. Protein sequence: CASTYGMGIPKNIQYF.